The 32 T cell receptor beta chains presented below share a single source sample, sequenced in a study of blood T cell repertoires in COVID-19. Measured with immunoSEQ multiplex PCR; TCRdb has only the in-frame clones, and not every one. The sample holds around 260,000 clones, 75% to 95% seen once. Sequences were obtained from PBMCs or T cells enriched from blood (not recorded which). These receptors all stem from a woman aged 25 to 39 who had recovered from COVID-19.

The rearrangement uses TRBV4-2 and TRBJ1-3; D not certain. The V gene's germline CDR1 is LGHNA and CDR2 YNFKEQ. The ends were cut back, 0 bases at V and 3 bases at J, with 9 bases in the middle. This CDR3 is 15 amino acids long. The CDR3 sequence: CASSQDLAGGNTIYF. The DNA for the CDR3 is TGTGCCAGCAGCCAAGATCTTGCCGGTGGAAACACCATATATTTT.

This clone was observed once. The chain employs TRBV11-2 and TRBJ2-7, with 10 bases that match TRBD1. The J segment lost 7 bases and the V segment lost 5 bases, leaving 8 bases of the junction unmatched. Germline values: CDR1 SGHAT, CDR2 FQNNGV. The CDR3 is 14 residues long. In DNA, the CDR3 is TGTGCCAGCAGCCCGGGACAGGGGCGACGGGAGCAGTACTTC. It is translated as CASSPGQGRREQYF.

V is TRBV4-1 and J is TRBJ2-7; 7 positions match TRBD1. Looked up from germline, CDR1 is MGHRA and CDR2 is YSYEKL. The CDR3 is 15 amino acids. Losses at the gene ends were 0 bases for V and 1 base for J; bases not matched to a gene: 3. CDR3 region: CASSQENRGSYEQYF. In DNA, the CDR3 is TGCGCCAGCAGCCAAGAGAACAGGGGATCCTACGAGCAGTACTTC.

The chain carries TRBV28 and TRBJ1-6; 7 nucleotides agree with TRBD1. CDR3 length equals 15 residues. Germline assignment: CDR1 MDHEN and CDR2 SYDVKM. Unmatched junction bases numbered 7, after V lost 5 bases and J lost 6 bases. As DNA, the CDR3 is TGTGCCAGCAGTACAGGACAGGCCCGTAATTCACCCCTCCACTTT. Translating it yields CASSTGQARNSPLHF.

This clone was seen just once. CDR3 DNA sequence: TGTGCCAGCAGTCTTGGGACTAGCGGGAGGAGCGAGACCCAGTACTTC. Residues: CASSLGTSGRSETQYF. J is TRBJ2-5 and V is TRBV28; 15 bases match TRBD2. Germline values: CDR1 MDHEN, CDR2 SYDVKM. Trimming took 5 bases from V and 5 from J; bases not matched to a gene: 6. This CDR3 has 16 amino acids.

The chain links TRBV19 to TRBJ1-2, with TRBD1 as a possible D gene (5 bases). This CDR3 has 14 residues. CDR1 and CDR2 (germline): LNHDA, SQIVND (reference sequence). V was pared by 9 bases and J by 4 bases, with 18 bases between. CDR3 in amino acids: CASNGGYGRYGYTF. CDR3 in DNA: TGTGCCAGCAATGGGGGGTACGGGCGCTATGGCTACACCTTC.

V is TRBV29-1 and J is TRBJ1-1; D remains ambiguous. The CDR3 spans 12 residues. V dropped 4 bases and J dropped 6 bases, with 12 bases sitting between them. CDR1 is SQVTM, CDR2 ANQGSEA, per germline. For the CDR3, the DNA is TGCAGCGTTGGAGGTGGAATCCCTGAAGCTTTCTTT. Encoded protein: CSVGGGIPEAFF.

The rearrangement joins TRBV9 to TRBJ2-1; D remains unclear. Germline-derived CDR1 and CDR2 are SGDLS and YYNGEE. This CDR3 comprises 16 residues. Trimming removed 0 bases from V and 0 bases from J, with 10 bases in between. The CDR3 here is CASSVGAGSSYNEQFF. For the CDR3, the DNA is TGTGCCAGCAGCGTAGGGGCAGGCAGCTCCTACAATGAGCAGTTCTTC.

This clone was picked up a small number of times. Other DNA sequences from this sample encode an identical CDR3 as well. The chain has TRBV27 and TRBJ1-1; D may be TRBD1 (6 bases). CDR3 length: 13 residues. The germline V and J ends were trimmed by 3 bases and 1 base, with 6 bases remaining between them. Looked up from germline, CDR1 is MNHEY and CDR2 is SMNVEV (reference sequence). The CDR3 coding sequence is TGTGCCAGCAGTTTGACAGGGAACACTGAAGCTTTCTTT. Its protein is CASSLTGNTEAFF.

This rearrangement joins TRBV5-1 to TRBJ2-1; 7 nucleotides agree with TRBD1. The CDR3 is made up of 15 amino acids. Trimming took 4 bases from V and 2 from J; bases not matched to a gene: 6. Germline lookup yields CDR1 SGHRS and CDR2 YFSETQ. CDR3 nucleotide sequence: TGCGCCAGCAGCCCCAGACAGGGACCCTACAATGAGCAGTTCTTC. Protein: CASSPRQGPYNEQFF.

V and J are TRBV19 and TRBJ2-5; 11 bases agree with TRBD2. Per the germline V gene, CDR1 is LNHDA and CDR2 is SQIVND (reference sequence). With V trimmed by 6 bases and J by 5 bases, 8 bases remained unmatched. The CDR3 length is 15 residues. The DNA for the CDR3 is TGTGCCAGTAGCAGAGCTTTAGCGGGAGGGGAGACCCAGTACTTC. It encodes CASSRALAGGETQYF. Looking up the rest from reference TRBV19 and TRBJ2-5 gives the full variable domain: DGGITQSPKYLFRKEGQNVTLSCEQNLNHDAMYWYRQDPGQGLRLIYYSQIVNDFQKGDIAEGYSVSREKKESFPLTVTSAQKNPTAFYLCASSRALAGGETQYFGPGTRLLVL.

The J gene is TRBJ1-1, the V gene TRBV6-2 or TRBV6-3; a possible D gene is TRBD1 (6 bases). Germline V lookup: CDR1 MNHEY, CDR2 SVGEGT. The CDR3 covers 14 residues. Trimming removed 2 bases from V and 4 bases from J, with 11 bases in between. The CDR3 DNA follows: TGTGCCAGCAGTTACCGGGACATAATCACTGAAGCTTTCTTT. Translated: CASSYRDIITEAFF.

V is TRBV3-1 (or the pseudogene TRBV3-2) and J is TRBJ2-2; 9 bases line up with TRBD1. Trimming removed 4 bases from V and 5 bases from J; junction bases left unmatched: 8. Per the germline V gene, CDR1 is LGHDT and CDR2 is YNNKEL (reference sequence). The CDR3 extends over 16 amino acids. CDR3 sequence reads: CASSLRTGAGTGELFF. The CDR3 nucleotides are TGTGCCAGCAGCCTGCGGACAGGGGCAGGGACCGGGGAGCTGTTTTTT.

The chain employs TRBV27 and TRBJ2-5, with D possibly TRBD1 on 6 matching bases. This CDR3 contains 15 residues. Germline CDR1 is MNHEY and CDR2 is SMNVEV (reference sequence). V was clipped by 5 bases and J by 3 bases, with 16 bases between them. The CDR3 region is CASSRYKGDEETQYF. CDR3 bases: TGTGCCAGCAGTCGCTATAAGGGGGACGAAGAGACCCAGTACTTC.

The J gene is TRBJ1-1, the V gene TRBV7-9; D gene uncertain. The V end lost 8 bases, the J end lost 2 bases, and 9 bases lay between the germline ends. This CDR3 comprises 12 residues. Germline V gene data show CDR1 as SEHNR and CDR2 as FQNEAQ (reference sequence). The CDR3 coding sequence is TGTGCCAGCGGTCGAGATAACACTGAAGCTTTCTTT. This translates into CASGRDNTEAFF. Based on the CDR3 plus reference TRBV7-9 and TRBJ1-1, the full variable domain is DTGVSQNPRHKITKRGQNVTFRCDPISEHNRLYWYRQTLGQGPEFLTYFQNEAQLEKSRLLSDRFSAERPKGSFSTLEIQRTEQGDSAMYLCASGRDNTEAFFGQGTRLTVV.

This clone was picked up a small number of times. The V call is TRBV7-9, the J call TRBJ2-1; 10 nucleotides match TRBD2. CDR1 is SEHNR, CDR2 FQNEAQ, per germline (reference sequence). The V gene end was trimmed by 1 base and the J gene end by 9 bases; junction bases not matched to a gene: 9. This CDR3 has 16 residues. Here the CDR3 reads CASSLDSSGRSIEQFF. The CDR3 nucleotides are TGTGCCAGCAGCTTAGATTCTAGCGGGAGAAGTATTGAGCAGTTCTTC. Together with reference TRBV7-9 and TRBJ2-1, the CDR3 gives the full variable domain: DTGVSQNPRHKITKRGQNVTFRCDPISEHNRLYWYRQTLGQGPEFLTYFQNEAQLEKSRLLSDRFSAERPKGSFSTLEIQRTEQGDSAMYLCASSLDSSGRSIEQFFGPGTRLTVL.

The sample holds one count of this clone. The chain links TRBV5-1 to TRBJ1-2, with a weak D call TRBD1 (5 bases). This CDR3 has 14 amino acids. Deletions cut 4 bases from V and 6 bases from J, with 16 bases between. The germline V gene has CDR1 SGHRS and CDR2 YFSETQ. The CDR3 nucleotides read TGCGCCAGCAGCCCCAAGCAGGGAATAGATGGCTACACCTTC. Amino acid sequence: CASSPKQGIDGYTF.

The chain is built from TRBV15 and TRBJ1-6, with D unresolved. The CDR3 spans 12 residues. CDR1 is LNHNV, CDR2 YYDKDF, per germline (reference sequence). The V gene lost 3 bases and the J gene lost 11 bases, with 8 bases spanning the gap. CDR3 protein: CATSSGTPPLHF. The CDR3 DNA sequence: TGTGCCACCAGCAGCGGTACCCCACCCCTCCACTTT.

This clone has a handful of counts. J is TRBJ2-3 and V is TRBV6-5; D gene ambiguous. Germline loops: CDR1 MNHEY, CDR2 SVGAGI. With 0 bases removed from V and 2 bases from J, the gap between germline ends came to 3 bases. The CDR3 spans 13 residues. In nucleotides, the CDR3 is TGTGCCAGCAGTTACTCTCTCACAGATACGCAGTATTTT. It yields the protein CASSYSLTDTQYF.

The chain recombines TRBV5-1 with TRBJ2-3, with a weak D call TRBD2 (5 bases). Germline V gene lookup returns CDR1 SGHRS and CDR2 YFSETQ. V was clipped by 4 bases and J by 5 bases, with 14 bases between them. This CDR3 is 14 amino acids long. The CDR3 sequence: CASSIGLGLDTQYF. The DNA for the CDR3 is TGCGCCAGCAGCATCGGACTCGGGTTAGATACGCAGTATTTT.

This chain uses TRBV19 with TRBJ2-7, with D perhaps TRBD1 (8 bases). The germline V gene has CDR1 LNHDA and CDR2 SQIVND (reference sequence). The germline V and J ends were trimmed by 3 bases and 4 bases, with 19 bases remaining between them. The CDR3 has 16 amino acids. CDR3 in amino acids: CASSIAGRTGRYEQYF. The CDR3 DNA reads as TGTGCCAGTAGTATCGCCGGGAGGACAGGGAGGTACGAGCAGTACTTC.

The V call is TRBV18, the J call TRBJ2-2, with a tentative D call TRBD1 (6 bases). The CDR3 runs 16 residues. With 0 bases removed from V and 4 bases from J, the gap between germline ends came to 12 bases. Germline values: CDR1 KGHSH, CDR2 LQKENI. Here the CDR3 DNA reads TGTGCCAGCTCACCACCACAGGGTCCCGCCACCGGGGAGCTGTTTTTT. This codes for CASSPPQGPATGELFF.

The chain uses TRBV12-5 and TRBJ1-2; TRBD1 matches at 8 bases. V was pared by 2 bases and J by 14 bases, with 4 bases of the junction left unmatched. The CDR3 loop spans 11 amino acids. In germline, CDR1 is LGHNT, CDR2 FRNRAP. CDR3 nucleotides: TGTGCTAGTGGTTTGATGGACAGGGTAACCTTC. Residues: CASGLMDRVTF.

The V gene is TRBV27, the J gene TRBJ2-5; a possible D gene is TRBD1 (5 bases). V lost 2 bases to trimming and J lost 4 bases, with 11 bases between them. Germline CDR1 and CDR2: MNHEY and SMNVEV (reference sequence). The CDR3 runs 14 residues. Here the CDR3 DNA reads TGTGCCAGCAGTTTAAGCAGGGTGGGAGAGACCCAGTACTTC. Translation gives CASSLSRVGETQYF.

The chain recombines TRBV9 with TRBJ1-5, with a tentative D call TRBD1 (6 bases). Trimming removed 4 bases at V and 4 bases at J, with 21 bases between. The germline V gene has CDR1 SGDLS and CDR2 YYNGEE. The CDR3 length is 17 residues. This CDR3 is CASSPRTALQGNQPQHF. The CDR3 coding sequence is TGTGCCAGCAGCCCCAGGACAGCTCTCCAGGGGAATCAGCCCCAGCATTTT.

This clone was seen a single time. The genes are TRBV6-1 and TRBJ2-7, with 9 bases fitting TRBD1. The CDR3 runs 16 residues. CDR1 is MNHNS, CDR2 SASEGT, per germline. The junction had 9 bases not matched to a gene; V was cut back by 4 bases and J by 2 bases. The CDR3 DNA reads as TGTGCCAGCAGTGGGGGACAGGGAGATTCTCCCTACGAGCAGTACTTC. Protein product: CASSGGQGDSPYEQYF.

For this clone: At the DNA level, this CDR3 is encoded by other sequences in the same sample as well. CDR3 sequence: CASSRGQGETQYF. For the CDR3, the DNA is TGTGCCAGCAGCCGTGGACAGGGAGAGACCCAGTACTTC. The J gene is TRBJ2-5, the V gene TRBV7-9; 8 positions match TRBD1. The V segment lost 5 bases and the J segment 4 bases; nucleotides outside the gene matches: 3. Looked up from germline, CDR1 is SEHNR and CDR2 is FQNEAQ (reference sequence). The CDR3 length is 13 residues.

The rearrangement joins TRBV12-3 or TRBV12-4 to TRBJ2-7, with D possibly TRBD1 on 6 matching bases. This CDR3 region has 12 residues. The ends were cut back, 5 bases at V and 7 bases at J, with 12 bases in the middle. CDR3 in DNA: TGTGCCAGCAGTCCCACAGGGTATGAGCAGTACTTC. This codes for CASSPTGYEQYF.

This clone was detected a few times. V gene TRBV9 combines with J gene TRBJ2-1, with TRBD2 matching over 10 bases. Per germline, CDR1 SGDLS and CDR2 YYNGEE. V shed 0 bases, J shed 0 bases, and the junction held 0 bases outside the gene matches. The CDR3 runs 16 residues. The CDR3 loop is CASSVGTSGSYNEQFF. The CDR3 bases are TGTGCCAGCAGCGTAGGGACTAGCGGCTCCTACAATGAGCAGTTCTTC.

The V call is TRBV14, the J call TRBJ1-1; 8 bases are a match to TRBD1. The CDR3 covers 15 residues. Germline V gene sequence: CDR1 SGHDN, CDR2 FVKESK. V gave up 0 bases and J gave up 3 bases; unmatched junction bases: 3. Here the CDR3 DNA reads TGTGCCAGCAGCCAAGAGGGCAGGGGGCACACTGAAGCTTTCTTT. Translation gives CASSQEGRGHTEAFF. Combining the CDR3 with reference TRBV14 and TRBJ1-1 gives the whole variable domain EAGVTQFPSHSVIEKGQTVTLRCDPISGHDNLYWYRRVMGKEIKFLLHFVKESKQDESGMPNNRFLAERTGGTYSTLKVQPAELEDSGVYFCASSQEGRGHTEAFFGQGTRLTVV.

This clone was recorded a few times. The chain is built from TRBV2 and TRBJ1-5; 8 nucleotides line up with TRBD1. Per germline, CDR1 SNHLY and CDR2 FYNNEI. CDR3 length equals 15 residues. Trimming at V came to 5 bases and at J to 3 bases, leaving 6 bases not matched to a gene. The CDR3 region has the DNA TGTGCCAGCAGTAGGGTGGGACAGGTCAATCAGCCCCAGCATTTT. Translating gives CASSRVGQVNQPQHF.

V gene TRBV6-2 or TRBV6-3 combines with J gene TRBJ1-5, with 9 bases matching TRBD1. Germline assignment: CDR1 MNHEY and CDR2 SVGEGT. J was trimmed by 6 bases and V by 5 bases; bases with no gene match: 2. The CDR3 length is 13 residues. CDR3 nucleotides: TGTGCCAGCAGTCCGACAGGGGGTCAGCCCCAGCATTTT. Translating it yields CASSPTGGQPQHF.